The T cell receptor (beta chain) described here comes from a study of T cell responses to AZD1222 COVID-19 vaccine. General study results and limits: Rises in breadth and depth of Spike-specific TCRs came after two AZD1222 doses.

In the case of this clone: What it binds is unknown.

Some clones are missing from TCRdb's copy, which holds only in-frame ones; the method was immunoSEQ multiplex PCR. Of about 200,000 clones listed, around nine tenths are singletons. Trimming removed 5 bases at V and 0 bases at J, with 19 bases between. In germline, CDR1 is MNHEY, CDR2 SMNVEV (reference sequence). The CDR3 runs to 17 residues. The genes are TRBV27 and TRBJ1-1, with D maybe TRBD1 (6 bases). The sample was peripheral blood, taken 28 days after the second dose of the MenACWY control vaccine. The receptor's source is an adult who received the MenACWY meningococcal vaccine as a control. The CDR3 DNA sequence: TGTGCCAGCAGTACCTACAGGAGGGGACAAATGAACACTGAAGCTTTCTTT. Protein product: CASSTYRRGQMNTEAFF.